The text below deals with one T cell receptor (beta chain). No antigen is known for it. The data belong to a study of blood T cells in healthy people across ages. Notes on the study in general: Age advanced and TCR beta diversity per million T cells fell, roughly linearly.

Each sample provided at least 5 micrograms of extracted total RNA. The V and J ends lost 5 bases and 3 bases respectively, with 14 bases between them. Germline values: CDR1 SQVTM, CDR2 ANQGSEA. CDR3 size: 13 residues. It was with a sample-barcoded 5' primer and a J-beta primer mix that a second PCR of roughly 7 to 12 cycles was run. Using its own MiXCR run on the 5' RACE reads, TCRdb lists one record per CDR3 protein. The data hold about 830,000 distinct CDR3 sequences, with less than 80% observed a single time. The sequence derives from a man aged 30 to 39 in good health. V usage is TRBV29-1 and J usage is TRBJ2-7, with D perhaps matching TRBD1 (6 bases). Sequenced material: blood. CDR3: CSVKTGIIYEQYF. CDR3 nucleotides: TGCAGCGTTAAGACAGGAATCATCTACGAGCAGTACTTC.